These T cell receptor beta chains were read from a single sample in a study of T cell responses to AZD1222 COVID-19 vaccine. TCRdb keeps only in-frame clones here, not all; method: immunoSEQ multiplex PCR. The sample consists of about 97,000 clones, roughly 90% of them appearing once. The sequencing here drew on peripheral blood, taken on day 0 of AZD1222 vaccination. Receptor source: an adult in good health. CDR3s include the opening cysteine and the closing phenylalanine or tryptophan. The D gene is left open where the match is weak. Only part of the rows carry a size: once, few, many, or a class if the clone is expanded.

d_call	cdr3_length	v_call	j_call	clone_size	cdr3_aa	cdr3_nt
TRBD1	18	TRBV5-6	TRBJ2-1	NA	CASSPLLAGTATYNEQFF	TGTGCCAGCAGCCCCCTCCTCGCCGGGACAGCCACCTACAATGAGCAGTTCTTC
TRBD2	15	TRBV9	TRBJ2-1	NA	CASSEVAGAYNEQFF	TGTGCCAGCAGCGAGGTAGCGGGGGCCTACAATGAGCAGTTCTTC
NA	13	TRBV5-1	TRBJ2-5	NA	CASSLGLEETQYF	TGCGCCAGCAGCTTGGGACTAGAAGAGACCCAGTACTTC
TRBD2	16	TRBV19	TRBJ2-1	NA	CASSLSSGGAVGEQFF	TGTGCCAGTAGTCTTTCTAGCGGGGGGGCCGTGGGTGAGCAGTTCTTC
NA	14	TRBV3-1/TRBV3-2	TRBJ1-5	NA	CASGKGRSNQPQHF	TGTGCCAGCGGTAAGGGTCGCAGCAATCAGCCCCAGCATTTT
TRBD1	16	TRBV7-2	TRBJ2-1	NA	CASSSYRDSATNEQFF	TGTGCCAGCAGCTCTTACCGGGACAGTGCAACCAATGAGCAGTTCTTC
NA	11	TRBV28	TRBJ1-4	NA	CASNVNEKLFF	TGTGCCAGCAACGTTAATGAAAAACTGTTTTTT
NA	16	TRBV28	TRBJ1-2	NA	CASSFQDRSPNYGYTF	TGTGCCAGCAGTTTCCAAGACAGAAGCCCCAACTATGGCTACACCTTC
NA	14	TRBV9	TRBJ1-2	NA	CASSVGVVNYGYTF	TGTGCCAGCAGCGTAGGTGTGGTGAACTATGGCTACACCTTC
NA	15	TRBV6-2/TRBV6-3	TRBJ2-1	once	CASSLPLGTAGEQFF	TGTGCCAGCAGTCTCCCTTTGGGGACCGCGGGTGAGCAGTTCTTC
NA	14	TRBV19	TRBJ1-2	NA	CASSILSPVYGYTF	TGTGCCAGTAGTATCCTCTCTCCAGTCTATGGCTACACCTTC
TRBD1	15	TRBV24-1	TRBJ2-2	few	CATSESTGFAGELFF	TGTGCCACCAGTGAATCGACAGGGTTTGCCGGGGAGCTGTTTTTT
NA	17	TRBV19	TRBJ1-6	NA	CASSIEVSAGIGSPLHF	TGTGCCAGTAGTATAGAGGTCAGCGCCGGGATTGGTTCACCCCTCCACTTT
NA	13	TRBV28	TRBJ1-1	NA	CASKDSRNTEAFF	TGTGCCAGCAAGGACAGCCGGAACACTGAAGCTTTCTTT
NA	13	TRBV7-9	TRBJ1-5	NA	CASSLRAGQPQHF	TGTGCCAGCAGCTTAAGGGCAGGTCAGCCCCAGCATTTT
NA	15	TRBV4-1	TRBJ1-3	NA	CASSQETVSGNTIYF	TGCGCCAGCAGCCAGGAGACAGTCTCTGGAAACACCATATATTTT
NA	10	TRBV11-1	TRBJ1-1	NA	CASSETEAFF	TGTGCCTCATCCGAAACTGAAGCTTTCTTT
TRBD2	16	TRBV10-3	TRBJ2-1	once	CAISDGRGRRYNEQFF	TGTGCCATCAGTGATGGCCGCGGGAGGCGTTACAATGAGCAGTTCTTC
NA	14	TRBV29-1	TRBJ1-2	NA	CSVVDTDGYYGYTF	TGCAGCGTTGTCGATACGGACGGATACTATGGCTACACCTTC
TRBD2	15	TRBV6-2/TRBV6-3	TRBJ2-7	NA	CASSYGDYYTYEQYF	TGTGCCAGCAGTTACGGGGACTACTATACCTACGAGCAGTACTTC
NA	12	TRBV12-3/TRBV12-4	TRBJ2-1	NA	CASRTSGDEQFF	TGTGCCAGCAGGACTAGTGGTGATGAGCAGTTCTTC
NA	15	TRBV6-2/TRBV6-3	TRBJ1-5	NA	CASSYRTVGGQPQHF	TGTGCCAGCAGTTACCGGACAGTAGGTGGTCAGCCCCAGCATTTT
NA	13	TRBV28	TRBJ2-1	NA	CASSSHSVNEQFF	TGTGCCAGCAGTTCCCATAGCGTCAATGAGCAGTTCTTC
TRBD1	15	TRBV10-3	TRBJ2-7	NA	CAITANRGQGDEQYF	TGTGCCATCACCGCAAACAGGGGGCAGGGGGACGAGCAGTACTTC
NA	14	TRBV5-1	TRBJ1-2	NA	CASSLYRADYGYTF	TGCGCCAGCAGCTTGTACAGGGCTGACTATGGCTACACCTTC
NA	12	TRBV28	TRBJ1-2	NA	CASTAGNYGYTF	TGTGCCAGCACGGCAGGGAACTATGGCTACACCTTC
NA	17	TRBV7-2	TRBJ1-2	NA	CASSSRPTGTGAYGYTF	TGTGCCAGCAGCTCGCGCCCCACAGGGACGGGGGCCTATGGCTACACCTTC
NA	14	TRBV7-2	TRBJ2-7	few	CASSLGGKPYEQYF	TGTGCCAGCAGCCTCGGCGGGAAGCCTTACGAGCAGTACTTC
TRBD2	14	TRBV5-1	TRBJ2-5	NA	CASGASGRGETQYF	TGCGCCAGCGGGGCCAGCGGGAGGGGAGAGACCCAGTACTTC
NA	15	TRBV30	TRBJ1-2	NA	CAWRGAGDHLYGYTF	TGTGCCTGGAGGGGGGCAGGGGACCACCTCTATGGCTACACCTTC
NA	16	TRBV11-1	TRBJ2-3	few	CASSLGPWTAGDTQYF	TGTGCCAGCAGCTTAGGCCCGTGGACAGCAGGGGATACGCAGTATTTT
NA	12	TRBV10-3	TRBJ2-5	NA	CAISEPQETQYF	TGTGCCATCAGTGAGCCTCAAGAGACCCAGTACTTC
TRBD2	18	TRBV20-1	TRBJ2-1	NA	CSASGTSGTGSSYNEQFF	TGCAGTGCTAGTGGGACTAGCGGGACTGGGAGCTCCTACAATGAGCAGTTCTTC
TRBD1	12	TRBV29-1	TRBJ1-2	NA	CSGLQGHYGYTF	TGCAGCGGCCTACAGGGGCACTATGGCTACACCTTC
NA	15	TRBV5-1	TRBJ2-7	few	CASSLALGVGYEQYF	TGCGCCAGCAGCTTGGCCCTTGGGGTGGGCTACGAGCAGTACTTC
TRBD1	15	TRBV2	TRBJ1-1	NA	CASSPREGARIEAFF	TGTGCCAGCAGTCCCAGGGAGGGGGCGCGCATTGAAGCTTTCTTT
NA	14	TRBV19	TRBJ1-2	NA	CASSIPGAYYGYTF	TGTGCCAGTAGTATACCCGGCGCTTACTATGGCTACACCTTC
TRBD1	16	TRBV18	TRBJ2-1	NA	CASSRTGTGKSNEQFF	TGTGCCAGCTCACGGACCGGGACAGGGAAATCCAATGAGCAGTTCTTC
NA	15	TRBV27	TRBJ2-4	NA	CASSSSQLAKNIQYF	TGTGCCAGCAGTTCCTCCCAGCTAGCCAAAAACATTCAGTACTTC
NA	14	TRBV5-4	TRBJ1-6	NA	CASSLGTLNSPLHF	TGTGCCAGCAGCTTGGGGACGTTGAATTCACCCCTCCACTTT
NA	14	TRBV18	TRBJ1-1	NA	CASSPYEAGTEAFF	TGTGCCAGCTCACCATATGAAGCCGGCACTGAAGCTTTCTTT
TRBD1	18	TRBV6-2/TRBV6-3	TRBJ2-1	NA	CASSYRDREGWVYNEQFF	TGTGCCAGCAGTTACCGGGACAGGGAGGGTTGGGTTTACAATGAGCAGTTCTTC
TRBD1	16	TRBV5-1	TRBJ1-6	NA	CASSTLRPRGHSPLHF	TGCGCCAGCAGCACCCTAAGACCCAGGGGGCATTCACCCCTCCACTTT
NA	14	TRBV9	TRBJ1-1	NA	CASSVVGGGTEAFF	TGTGCCAGCAGCGTAGTCGGGGGAGGCACTGAAGCTTTCTTT
NA	16	TRBV5-1	TRBJ1-4	NA	CASSLGPAGTNEKLFF	TGCGCCAGCAGCTTGGGCCCAGCAGGGACTAATGAAAAACTGTTTTTT
NA	13	TRBV7-8	TRBJ2-7	NA	CASSLPRVYEQYF	TGTGCCAGCAGCCTCCCCAGGGTCTACGAGCAGTACTTC
NA	12	TRBV7-9	TRBJ2-5	NA	CASSLGVETQYF	TGTGCCAGCAGCTTAGGCGTGGAGACCCAGTACTTC
NA	14	TRBV3-1/TRBV3-2	TRBJ2-3	NA	CASSGGAFTDTQYF	TGTGCCAGCAGCGGGGGGGCTTTCACAGATACGCAGTATTTT
TRBD2	16	TRBV7-2	TRBJ2-1	NA	CASSLVGGTSFDEQFF	TGTGCCAGCAGCTTAGTAGGCGGGACTAGCTTCGATGAGCAGTTCTTC
NA	15	TRBV2	TRBJ2-7	NA	CASKDSWADPYEQYF	TGTGCCAGCAAAGATTCTTGGGCAGATCCCTACGAGCAGTACTTC
NA	13	TRBV2	TRBJ1-2	NA	CASTRTERYGYTF	TGTGCCAGCACCCGAACAGAGAGATATGGCTACACCTTC
NA	13	TRBV28	TRBJ1-5	NA	CAVRMGSNQPQHF	TGTGCCGTTCGGATGGGGAGCAATCAGCCCCAGCATTTT
NA	13	TRBV18	TRBJ1-2	few	CASSPGQDLGYTF	TGTGCCAGCTCACCGGGGCAGGATCTTGGCTACACCTTC
NA	16	TRBV15	TRBJ1-5	NA	CATSREVRGGNQPQHF	TGTGCCACCAGCAGAGAGGTCAGGGGAGGAAATCAGCCCCAGCATTTT
NA	13	TRBV5-1	TRBJ1-4	few	CASATLSGEKLFF	TGCGCCAGTGCGACCCTTTCGGGTGAAAAACTGTTTTTT
NA	16	TRBV13	TRBJ2-7	few	CASSPWGQESSYEQYF	TGTGCCAGCAGCCCATGGGGGCAGGAGAGCTCCTACGAGCAGTACTTC
TRBD1	16	TRBV28	TRBJ2-5	NA	CASSERDRGLQETQYF	TGTGCCAGCAGTGAGAGGGACAGGGGGCTCCAAGAGACCCAGTACTTC
NA	15	TRBV27	TRBJ2-1	NA	CASSYTGQSYNEQFF	TGTGCCAGCAGTTACACAGGGCAATCCTACAATGAGCAGTTCTTC
NA	13	TRBV7-2	TRBJ1-5	NA	CASSLDRGGETHF	TGTGCCAGCAGCCTCGACCGGGGTGGGGAAACGCATTTT